The sample holds one count of the clone carrying this T cell receptor (beta chain). This sample was included in a study of T cell changes during pregnancy in multiple sclerosis. Sequenced by immunoSEQ multiplex PCR; TCRdb stores in-frame clones only, minus some. The sample includes under 90,000 clones, about 94% of them seen just once. CDR1 is SGHDN and CDR2 is FVKESK in the germline V gene. The V end was cut by 4 bases, the J end by 1 base, with 10 bases between. This CDR3 is 14 amino acids long. This receptor was obtained from a female donor in good health, enrolled as a control in a pregnancy study. The material sequenced was peripheral blood, taken in the second trimester of pregnancy. V usage is TRBV14 and J usage is TRBJ2-5, with D perhaps matching TRBD1 (5 bases). Written as DNA, the CDR3 is TGTGCCAGCAGCCCCGGACATTCCCAAGAGACCCAGTACTTC. Encoded protein: CASSPGHSQETQYF.